A selection of T cell receptor beta chains follows, all from one sample in a study of blood T cell repertoires in COVID-19. Measured with immunoSEQ multiplex PCR; TCRdb has only the in-frame clones, and not every one. The table lists nearly 350,000 clones, 87% of them singletons, with nearly 6.5% in the top ten. The specimen sequenced was peripheral blood. The receptors here all came from a woman aged 50 to 65 with COVID-19, enrolled during active disease. The CDR3 runs from the conserved cysteine through the conserved F or W. Each record gives: V gene, D gene, clone size, J gene, CDR3 DNA, CDR3 protein. The D gene is left open where the match is weak. Expanded clones are given a class, and other clones once, few, many or no size at all.

V: TRBV6-5; D: TRBD1; size: .; J: TRBJ2-2; DNA: TGTGCCAGCAGGGGGGACAGGGCGTCCGGGGAGCTGTTTTTT; CDR3: CASRGDRASGELFF
V: TRBV5-8; D: TRBD2; size: .; J: TRBJ2-4; DNA: TGTGCCAGCAGCTCAGAGCGGGAGCAATACTTC; CDR3: CASSSEREQYF
V: TRBV5-4; D: .; size: .; J: TRBJ1-5; DNA: TGTGCCAGCAGATTCCCACTTTGCCGGGGACAGCCCCAGCATTTT; CDR3: CASRFPLCRGQPQHF
V: TRBV6-1; D: TRBD2; size: .; J: TRBJ2-7; DNA: TGTGCCAGCAGTGTTGTGGGTTCGGGACTAGTTTCCTACGAGCAGTACTTC; CDR3: CASSVVGSGLVSYEQYF
V: TRBV6-2/TRBV6-3; D: TRBD2; size: .; J: TRBJ2-3; DNA: TGTGCCAGCAGTATCCAGCGGGAGTCTAGGACGCAGTATTTT; CDR3: CASSIQRESRTQYF
V: TRBV18; D: .; size: .; J: TRBJ2-5; DNA: TGTGCCAGCTCACCAAAATCCCCCCCGAGAGAGACCCAGTACTTC; CDR3: CASSPKSPPRETQYF
V: TRBV6-5; D: .; size: few; J: TRBJ1-5; DNA: TGTGCCAGCAGACACAGGGTGGGGTGGAATCAGCCCCAGCATTTT; CDR3: CASRHRVGWNQPQHF
V: TRBV27; D: TRBD1; size: few; J: TRBJ1-3; DNA: TGTGCCAGCAGACAGGGGCTCTCTGGAAACACCATATATTTT; CDR3: CASRQGLSGNTIYF
V: TRBV6-1; D: TRBD1; size: .; J: TRBJ1-2; DNA: TGTGCCAGCAGTGGGTTTCCGGGACAGGGCAGCTATGGCTACACCTTC; CDR3: CASSGFPGQGSYGYTF
V: TRBV7-9; D: TRBD2; size: .; J: TRBJ2-1; DNA: TGTGCCAGCAGTTTTAATCGACTAGCCGGTGAGCAGTTCTTC; CDR3: CASSFNRLAGEQFF
V: TRBV6-6; D: .; size: few; J: TRBJ2-7; DNA: TGTGCCAGCAGTTCGGTAAACCAACCCTACGAGCAGTACTTC; CDR3: CASSSVNQPYEQYF
V: TRBV18; D: TRBD2; size: .; J: TRBJ2-1; DNA: TGTGCCAGCTCACCACCTAGCGGGACTGAGCAGTTCTTC; CDR3: CASSPPSGTEQFF
V: TRBV7-3; D: TRBD2; size: .; J: TRBJ2-1; DNA: TGTGCCAGCAGCTTAAGCGGGAGGGCCTTCAATGAGCAGTTCTTC; CDR3: CASSLSGRAFNEQFF
V: TRBV7-6; D: TRBD2; size: .; J: TRBJ2-3; DNA: TGTGCCAGCAGCTTATCTAGCGGGAGTGCAGATACGCAGTATTTT; CDR3: CASSLSSGSADTQYF
V: TRBV5-6; D: .; size: .; J: TRBJ1-5; DNA: TGTGCCAGCAGCTTGCTAAACAGGGCCGATCAGCCCCAGCATTTT; CDR3: CASSLLNRADQPQHF
V: TRBV7-9; D: .; size: few; J: TRBJ1-1; DNA: TGTGCCAGCAGCTCAGTAGGAGGGGGGGCCTACCCCCCTGAAGCTTTCTTT; CDR3: CASSSVGGGAYPPEAFF
V: TRBV7-9; D: .; size: .; J: TRBJ1-5; DNA: TGTGCCAGCAGCTTGCAGGGTCTGGGCAATCAGCCCCAGCATTTT; CDR3: CASSLQGLGNQPQHF
V: TRBV19; D: TRBD1; size: .; J: TRBJ2-7; DNA: TGTGCCAGTAGGAGAGGACAGGGGGCAGAATACGAGCAGTACTTC; CDR3: CASRRGQGAEYEQYF
V: TRBV27; D: TRBD2; size: .; J: TRBJ2-3; DNA: TGTGCCAGCAGTTTACTAGCGGGGGGCGATACGCAGTATTTT; CDR3: CASSLLAGGDTQYF
V: TRBV29-1; D: .; size: .; J: TRBJ1-5; DNA: TGCAGCGTCCGTGGGGGGGCTAGGCAGCCCCAGCATTTT; CDR3: CSVRGGARQPQHF
V: TRBV27; D: .; size: .; J: TRBJ2-7; DNA: TGTGCCAGCAGTTACTCCAGGACTTACTACGAGCAGTACTTC; CDR3: CASSYSRTYYEQYF
V: TRBV19; D: TRBD2; size: .; J: TRBJ2-1; DNA: TGTGCCAGTAGTATGGGACTAGCGGGAGTTCGGAACAATGAGCAGTTCTTC; CDR3: CASSMGLAGVRNNEQFF
V: TRBV24-1; D: .; size: .; J: TRBJ2-5; DNA: TGTGCCACCAGTGATTCCGGGAGAGAGGAGACCCAGTACTTC; CDR3: CATSDSGREETQYF
V: TRBV30; D: TRBD1; size: .; J: TRBJ1-6; DNA: TGTGCCTGGCGATACAGGGGATGGGATTCACCCCTCCACTTT; CDR3: CAWRYRGWDSPLHF
V: TRBV7-9; D: .; size: .; J: TRBJ1-2; DNA: TGTGCCAGCAGCTTTCCACAGATCCTAGGCTACACCTTC; CDR3: CASSFPQILGYTF
V: TRBV3-1/TRBV3-2; D: TRBD1; size: .; J: TRBJ1-6; DNA: TGTGCCAGCAGCGACAGGGGGCACTCACCCCTCCACTTT; CDR3: CASSDRGHSPLHF
V: TRBV18; D: .; size: .; J: TRBJ2-6; DNA: TGTGCCAGCTCACGGCAGGGTTCTAACTCTGGGGCCAACGTCCTGACTTTC; CDR3: CASSRQGSNSGANVLTF
V: TRBV5-4; D: .; size: .; J: TRBJ1-1; DNA: TGTGCCAGCAGCTTGGCAGGGACAAACACTGAAGCTTTCTTT; CDR3: CASSLAGTNTEAFF
V: TRBV5-6; D: TRBD1; size: .; J: TRBJ2-3; DNA: TGTGCCAGCAGCGTATACCGGGACAGGTTGGGGGCCGATACGCAGTATTTT; CDR3: CASSVYRDRLGADTQYF
V: TRBV6-6; D: TRBD2; size: .; J: TRBJ2-5; DNA: TGTGCCAGCCAACTAGCGCGACAAGAGACCCAGTACTTC; CDR3: CASQLARQETQYF
V: TRBV24-1; D: TRBD1; size: .; J: TRBJ2-5; DNA: TGTGCCACCTTAACGCCGGGACAGGGGACACCTATACAAGAGACCCAGTACTTC; CDR3: CATLTPGQGTPIQETQYF
V: TRBV30; D: .; size: once; J: TRBJ1-2; DNA: TGTGCCTGGAATTTTGGCCCCTATGGCTACACCTTC; CDR3: CAWNFGPYGYTF
V: TRBV29-1; D: .; size: .; J: TRBJ1-6; DNA: TGCAGCGTCCCCGGGGAGGGTCGGCATAATTCACCCCTCCACTTT; CDR3: CSVPGEGRHNSPLHF
V: TRBV27; D: .; size: .; J: TRBJ2-3; DNA: TGTGCCAGCAGTTTATTTGTCGGACAGTCCACAGATACGCAGTATTTT; CDR3: CASSLFVGQSTDTQYF
V: TRBV28; D: TRBD1; size: few; J: TRBJ1-2; DNA: TGTGCCAGCAGTTTATCGGGACAGGGCTCAAACTATGGCTACACCTTC; CDR3: CASSLSGQGSNYGYTF
V: TRBV9; D: .; size: .; J: TRBJ1-1; DNA: TGTGCCAGCAGCGTATCCCCAGTGGCAAACACTGAAGCTTTCTTT; CDR3: CASSVSPVANTEAFF
V: TRBV3-1/TRBV3-2; D: .; size: .; J: TRBJ2-7; DNA: TGTGCCAGCAGCCTTGGGGCAGGCCCTGCCTACGAGCAGTACTTC; CDR3: CASSLGAGPAYEQYF
V: TRBV27; D: TRBD1; size: .; J: TRBJ1-2; DNA: TGTGCCAGCAGCCGGACAGGGGCTGACTATGGCTACACCTTC; CDR3: CASSRTGADYGYTF
V: TRBV15; D: TRBD2; size: .; J: TRBJ2-2; DNA: TGTGCCACCAGCCCATTCGGACTAGCGGGTGCGACCGGGGAGCTGTTTTTT; CDR3: CATSPFGLAGATGELFF
V: TRBV4-2; D: .; size: once; J: TRBJ2-7; DNA: TGTGCCAGCAGCCATGGACAGCGGTCGCCCTACGAGCAGTACTTC; CDR3: CASSHGQRSPYEQYF
V: TRBV6-6; D: TRBD1; size: .; J: TRBJ1-2; DNA: TGTGCCAGCAGTTACTACCAAAGGACAGGAGAGTATGGCTACACCTTC; CDR3: CASSYYQRTGEYGYTF
V: TRBV9; D: .; size: .; J: TRBJ1-1; DNA: TGTGCCAGCAGCGTCTCTGTGAACACTGAAGCTTTCTTT; CDR3: CASSVSVNTEAFF
V: TRBV5-4; D: .; size: .; J: TRBJ2-4; DNA: TGTGCCAGCAGTCCCCAGGCAGAGAGTTTTCGAAACATTCAGTACTTC; CDR3: CASSPQAESFRNIQYF
V: TRBV11-1; D: TRBD2; size: .; J: TRBJ2-3; DNA: TGTGCCAGCAGTTTCCCGGGACTAGCGGGAACAGATACGCAGTATTTT; CDR3: CASSFPGLAGTDTQYF
V: TRBV19; D: .; size: .; J: TRBJ2-4; DNA: TGTGCCAGTAGTGACTACCTCACAGGGGGGGACATTCAGTACTTC; CDR3: CASSDYLTGGDIQYF
V: TRBV27; D: .; size: .; J: TRBJ1-6; DNA: TGTGCCAGCAGTCGTAGGGAGAATTCACCCCTCCACTTT; CDR3: CASSRRENSPLHF
V: TRBV5-4; D: .; size: .; J: TRBJ2-3; DNA: TGTGCCAGCAGCTCCGGGGGTTTCACAGATACGCAGTATTTT; CDR3: CASSSGGFTDTQYF
V: TRBV30; D: .; size: .; J: TRBJ1-2; DNA: TGTGCCTGGAGTCGACAGGAGAACTATGGCTACACCTTC; CDR3: CAWSRQENYGYTF
V: TRBV14; D: .; size: .; J: TRBJ2-5; DNA: TGTGCCAGCAGCCAAGGGGTCCCGCGGTTACAAGAGACCCAGTACTTC; CDR3: CASSQGVPRLQETQYF